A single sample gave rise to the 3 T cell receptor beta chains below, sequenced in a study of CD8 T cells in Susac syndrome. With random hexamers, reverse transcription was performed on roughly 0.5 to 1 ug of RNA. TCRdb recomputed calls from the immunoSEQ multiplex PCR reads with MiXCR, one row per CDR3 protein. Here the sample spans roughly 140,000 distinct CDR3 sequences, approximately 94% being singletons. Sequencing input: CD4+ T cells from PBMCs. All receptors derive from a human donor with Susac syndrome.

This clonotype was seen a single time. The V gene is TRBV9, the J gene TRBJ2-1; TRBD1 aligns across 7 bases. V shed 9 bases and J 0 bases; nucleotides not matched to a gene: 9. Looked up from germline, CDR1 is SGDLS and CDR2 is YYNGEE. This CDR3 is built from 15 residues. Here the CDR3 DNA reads TGTGCCACCTCCCCGGGACAGAGCTCCTACAATGAGCAGTTCTTC. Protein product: CATSPGQSSYNEQFF. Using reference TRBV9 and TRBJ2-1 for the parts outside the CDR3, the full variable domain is DSGVTQTPKHLITATGQRVTLRCSPRSGDLSVYWYQQSLDQGLQFLIQYYNGEERAKGNILERFSAQQFPDLHSELNLSSLELGDSALYFCATSPGQSSYNEQFFGPGTRLTVL.

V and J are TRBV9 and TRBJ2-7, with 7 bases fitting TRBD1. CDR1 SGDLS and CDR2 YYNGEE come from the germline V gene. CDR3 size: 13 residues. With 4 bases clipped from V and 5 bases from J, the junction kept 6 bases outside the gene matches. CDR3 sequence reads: CASSPQTGDEQYF. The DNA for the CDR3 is TGTGCCAGCAGCCCGCAAACAGGGGACGAGCAGTACTTC.

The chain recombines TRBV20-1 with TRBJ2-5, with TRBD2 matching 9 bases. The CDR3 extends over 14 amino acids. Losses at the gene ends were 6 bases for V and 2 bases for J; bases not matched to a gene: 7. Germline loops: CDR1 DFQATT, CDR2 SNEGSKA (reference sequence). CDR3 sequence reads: CSAFLAGRQETQYF. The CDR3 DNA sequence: TGCAGTGCCTTCCTAGCGGGGAGACAAGAGACCCAGTACTTC.